This T cell receptor beta chain was documented in a study of T cell changes during pregnancy in multiple sclerosis. The germline V gene has CDR1 SGHRS and CDR2 YFSETQ. V lost 1 base, J lost 2 bases, and 6 bases lay in between. CDR3 length: 13 residues. TCRdb's table, derived via immunoSEQ multiplex PCR, lists solely in-frame clones and lacks some. The data hold fewer than 65,000 clones, with approximately 90% observed a single time. The sample was CD8+ T cells from peripheral blood mononuclear cells, taken after pregnancy. This TCR was recovered from a female donor with multiple sclerosis, enrolled in a pregnancy study. V is TRBV5-1 and J is TRBJ1-2; no clear D gene. CDR3 protein: CASSLSQNYGYTF. CDR3 nucleotides: TGCGCCAGCAGCTTGTCACAGAACTATGGCTACACCTTC.